This T cell receptor beta chain came from a study of blood T cell repertoires in COVID-19. At the level of the study: COVID-19 samples from acute and convalescent phases originated in the United States, Italy and Spain. The cDNA or gDNA used as material had been derived from T cells, B-cell-depleted T cells, or PBMCs.

As handled by the study authors: It was from reference gene primer amplification that nucleated cell counts were estimated. Using immunoSEQ multiplex PCR, the repertoire was profiled, and TCRdb retains in-frame clones only, with some absent. That table furnishes V, J and clone size, whereas the DNA furnished D and trimming. The sample lists around 260,000 clones; approximately 90% were seen once. CDR3 length: 17 amino acids. Germline V gene lookup returns CDR1 MNHNY and CDR2 SVGAGI (reference sequence). V shed 5 bases and J 7 bases; nucleotides not matched to a gene: 14. The rearrangement joins TRBV6-6 to TRBJ2-2, with TRBD1 matching over 9 bases. The TCR comes from a man aged 30-40 years with acute or convalescent COVID-19. Source material: peripheral blood. The CDR3 reads CASSLSGQGNSRGELFF. In DNA, the CDR3 is TGTGCCAGCAGTCTATCGGGACAGGGCAATTCACGCGGGGAGCTGTTTTTT.